The entry below describes one T cell receptor beta chain. Its antigen is not known. The source of the sample is a study of T cell responses to AZD1222 COVID-19 vaccine. Sequenced by immunoSEQ multiplex PCR; TCRdb stores in-frame clones only, minus some. The table records 150,000 or so clones, approximately 91% of them present only once. General study findings and limits: The sample set comprised mostly white British donors with more females, and clonal diversity was possibly underestimated. In all cases, repertoires were sampled only after the peak T cell response.

Trimming stripped 0 bases from V and 0 bases from J, with 15 bases between. The V gene's germline CDR1 is LGHNA and CDR2 YNFKEQ. This CDR3 is built from 18 residues. This specimen consisted of peripheral blood, obtained 28 days after the second AZD1222 dose. The J gene is TRBJ1-5, the V gene TRBV4-2, with D possibly being TRBD1 (5 bases). This sequence was found in an adult who received the AZD1222 COVID-19 vaccine. This chain's CDR3 is CASSQDQMGTDSNQPQHF. The CDR3, as DNA: TGTGCCAGCAGCCAAGATCAGATGGGGACGGATAGCAATCAGCCCCAGCATTTT.